This TCR beta chain came from a study of blood T cell repertoires in COVID-19. Overall study: Material from acute and convalescent COVID-19 was sourced from the United States, Italy and Spain. PBMCs, B-cell-depleted T cells, or T cells provided the cDNA or gDNA that made up the material.

This clone has only one observation. The sample holds other DNA sequences that translate to the same CDR3. Germline CDR1 and CDR2: LNHDA and SQIVND (reference sequence). Trimming removed 3 bases from V and 2 bases from J, with 11 bases in between. The CDR3 has 15 amino acids. Study processing details: The authors estimated nucleated cell counts from reference gene primer amplification. TCRdb's copy holds only in-frame clones and misses some; the assay was immunoSEQ multiplex PCR. The V and J calls and the clone size are those of that table, but D and trimming were determined from the DNA. This repertoire shows about 83,000 clones, about 87% found once; its top ten account for 8%.

The chain recombines TRBV19 with TRBJ1-5; no definite D call. Sequencing used peripheral blood. The TCR sequence derives from a man at least 80 years old with active or convalescent COVID-19. The CDR3 region has the DNA TGTGCCAGTAGTATCGTCCGGGTCGGCAATCAGCCCCAGCATTTT. Encoded protein: CASSIVRVGNQPQHF.